The TCR beta chain under discussion was sequenced for a study of OX40 agonist ivuxolimab in advanced cancers. Study-level points and caveats: CD4+ T cells averaged fewer expanded clones than CD8+ T cells.

Remarks on this clone: Its antigen remains unidentified.

The assay was immunoSEQ multiplex PCR, and TCRdb's table has in-frame clones only and misses some. Here the sample spans 60,000 to 75,000 clones, about 83% being singletons. CDR1 is MDHEN and CDR2 is SYDVKM in the germline V gene. Trimming took off 5 bases at V and 2 bases at J, with 12 bases between the two ends. The CDR3 sequence is 14 residues long. The sequence derives from an adult with an advanced solid tumor such as melanoma, head and neck, liver or kidney cancer. The V and J genes are TRBV28 and TRBJ1-2; TRBD1 is a possible D gene (5 bases). This sample comprised CD4+ or CD8+ T cells sorted from blood, obtained in a trial of the OX40 agonist ivuxolimab. The CDR3 nucleotides are TGTGCCAGCAGTCCCACCAGGGACAACTATGGCTACACCTTC. This codes for CASSPTRDNYGYTF.